The 21 T cell receptor beta chains given below trace back to one sample, sequenced in a study of blood T cell repertoires in COVID-19. The method was immunoSEQ multiplex PCR; TCRdb's version includes in-frame clones alone and lacks a portion of them. Counted here are fewer than 350,000 clones, roughly 86% occurring once; the ten biggest clones make up roughly a tenth. Input material: peripheral blood. The source is a man aged 25-45 years with COVID-19, enrolled during active disease.

The V and J genes are TRBV30 and TRBJ2-1; no definite D call. Trimming took 0 bases from V and 6 from J, leaving 9 bases between them. Germline CDR1 reads GTSNPN; CDR2 reads SVGIG (reference sequence). This CDR3 comprises 13 residues. CDR3 nucleotides: TGTGCCTGGAGTGTGGCCTCTTCCAATGAGCAGTTCTTC. It codes for CAWSVASSNEQFF.

The chain links TRBV10-3 to TRBJ2-7; the match to TRBD1 covers 10 bases. The CDR3 is made up of 14 amino acids. With V trimmed by 5 bases and J by 2 bases, 3 bases remained unmatched. From germline, CDR1 is ENHRY and CDR2 SYGVKD. The chain's CDR3 is CAISQGQGPYEQYF. In DNA, the CDR3 is TGTGCCATCAGTCAGGGACAGGGGCCCTACGAGCAGTACTTC.

This clone was seen a few times. The gene calls are TRBV6-5 and TRBJ1-1; TRBD1 matches 9 bases. The CDR3 has 16 amino acids. Germline V lookup: CDR1 MNHEY, CDR2 SVGAGI. The junction had 10 bases not matched to a gene; V was cut back by 0 bases and J by 8 bases. The CDR3 DNA reads TGTGCCAGCAGTTACTCCCCCTCCGGACAGGGGAAGGAAGCTTTCTTT. Protein sequence: CASSYSPSGQGKEAFF.

The genes are TRBV7-9 and TRBJ2-1, with 7 bases fitting TRBD2. The V segment lost 5 bases and the J segment 8 bases; nucleotides outside the gene matches: 21. Germline V gene sequence: CDR1 SEHNR, CDR2 FQNEAQ (reference sequence). There are 18 residues in the CDR3. The CDR3 DNA reads as TGTGCCAGCAGCCGGGGATTGGGACGAGGGGAGGGTCGTTATGAGCAGTTCTTC. Its translation: CASSRGLGRGEGRYEQFF.

The V and J genes are TRBV7-3 and TRBJ2-3, with TRBD2 matching over 10 bases. Germline V gene lookup returns CDR1 SGHTA and CDR2 FQGTGA. Trimming cost V 5 bases and J 1 base; bases outside gene matches: 6. The CDR3 loop spans 16 amino acids. CDR3 amino acids: CASSPGGTSGTDTQYF. Written as DNA, the CDR3 is TGTGCCAGCAGCCCTGGAGGGACTAGCGGCACAGATACGCAGTATTTT.

Written as DNA, the CDR3 is TGTGCCAGCAGGGAGGCCTTCCAGGGGAGAAATCAGCCCCAGCATTTT. Amino acids: CASREAFQGRNQPQHF. V and J are TRBV6-6 and TRBJ1-5, with a tentative D call TRBD1 (6 bases). The V gene lost 6 bases and the J gene lost 4 bases, with 19 bases spanning the gap. From germline, CDR1 is MNHNY and CDR2 SVGAGI (reference sequence). CDR3 length: 16 residues.

The rearrangement uses TRBV19 and TRBJ2-5; 9 bases align to TRBD1. CDR1 and CDR2 (germline): LNHDA, SQIVND (reference sequence). The CDR3 is made up of 15 amino acids. The junction had 6 bases not matched to a gene; V was cut back by 5 bases and J by 2 bases. The CDR3 region has the DNA TGTGCCAGTAGTGTATTTGGGACAGGGCAAGAGACCCAGTACTTC. Its protein is CASSVFGTGQETQYF.

In DNA form, the CDR3 reads TGTGCCAGCAGTTACTCGCGGCTAGCGCCCTACAATGAGCAGTTCTTC. This gives the protein CASSYSRLAPYNEQFF. The rearrangement joins TRBV27 to TRBJ2-1, with a weak D call TRBD2 (6 bases). This CDR3 contains 16 residues. The V gene lost 4 bases and the J gene lost 2 bases, with 15 bases spanning the gap. Germline V CDR1 and CDR2: MNHEY, SMNVEV (reference sequence).

The chain recombines TRBV6-5 with TRBJ1-1, with 10 bases lining up with TRBD1. V gave up 0 bases and J gave up 7 bases; unmatched junction bases: 8. Looked up from germline, CDR1 is MNHEY and CDR2 is SVGAGI. The CDR3 runs to 16 residues. CDR3 coding DNA: TGTGCCAGCAGTTACTCGACAGGGGGCCCATACGGTGAAGCTTTCTTT. Its translation is CASSYSTGGPYGEAFF.

The chain combines TRBV4-2 with TRBJ2-5; no clear D. Germline CDR1 reads LGHNA; CDR2 reads YNFKEQ. With 0 bases removed from V and 0 bases from J, the gap between germline ends came to 17 bases. This CDR3 has 18 residues. In DNA, the CDR3 is TGTGCCAGCAGCCAAGAACGCAGGTCTGCGACGTACCAAGAGACCCAGTACTTC. Amino acids: CASSQERRSATYQETQYF.

This chain uses TRBV5-1 with TRBJ1-5; possibly TRBD1 for D (5 bases). This CDR3 comprises 14 residues. Germline V gene sequence: CDR1 SGHRS, CDR2 YFSETQ. The ends were cut back, 0 bases at V and 7 bases at J, with 11 bases in the middle. The CDR3 bases are TGCGCCAGCAGCTTGGATGGGGGGGGACAGCCCCAGCATTTT. This gives the protein CASSLDGGGQPQHF.

The chain employs TRBV27 and TRBJ1-5; D unclear. The germline V gene encodes CDR1 MNHEY and CDR2 SMNVEV (reference sequence). The CDR3 sequence is 14 residues long. Trimming shortened V by 0 bases and J by 9 bases, and 12 bases separated the two germline ends. The CDR3 spells CASSLSLQQTPQHF. Here the CDR3 DNA reads TGTGCCAGCAGTTTATCCTTACAGCAAACGCCCCAGCATTTT.

The chain carries TRBV14 and TRBJ2-1; D not resolved. Germline CDR1 is SGHDN and CDR2 is FVKESK. The CDR3 totals 15 residues. Trimming removed 2 bases from V and 2 bases from J, with 10 bases in between. The CDR3 spells CASSQLSLPYNEQFF. In DNA form, the CDR3 reads TGTGCCAGCAGCCAACTGTCCCTCCCCTACAATGAGCAGTTCTTC.

The chain carries TRBV2 and TRBJ2-5; D unresolved. Trimming took 6 bases from V and 5 from J, leaving 13 bases between them. This CDR3 region has 13 residues. Germline values: CDR1 SNHLY, CDR2 FYNNEI. CDR3 bases: TGTGCCAGCAGGGAGCAGACGCCGGAGACCCAGTACTTC. Its translation: CASREQTPETQYF.

The chain links TRBV28 to TRBJ2-3, with no clear D. CDR1 MDHEN and CDR2 SYDVKM come from the germline V gene. Trimming left V 7 bases short and J 2 bases short, with 16 bases between. The CDR3 has 15 residues. The CDR3 region is CASTPRSGFTDTQYF. The CDR3 region has the DNA TGTGCCAGCACCCCGAGGAGTGGGTTCACAGATACGCAGTATTTT.

The chain combines TRBV7-2 with TRBJ2-1; D uncertain. CDR3 length: 15 amino acids. From germline, CDR1 is SGHTA and CDR2 FQGNSA. V lost 2 bases to trimming and J lost 0 bases, with 8 bases between them. CDR3 protein: CASSLTANSYNEQFF. The CDR3 coding sequence is TGTGCCAGCAGCTTAACAGCAAACTCCTACAATGAGCAGTTCTTC. Filled out from reference TRBV7-2 and TRBJ2-1, the complete variable domain reads GAGVSQSPSNKVTEKGKDVELRCDPISGHTALYWYRQSLGQGLEFLIYFQGNSAPDKSGLPSDRFSAERTGGSVSTLTIQRTQQEDSAVYLCASSLTANSYNEQFFGPGTRLTVL.

The V gene is TRBV5-1, the J gene TRBJ1-4; D remains ambiguous. Germline-derived CDR1 and CDR2 are SGHRS and YFSETQ. Deletions cut 0 bases from V and 5 bases from J, with 8 bases between. The CDR3 covers 14 residues. The CDR3 nucleotides are TGCGCCAGCAGCTTGGCCGGGAGAAATGAAAAACTGTTTTTT. Residues: CASSLAGRNEKLFF.

The V and J genes are TRBV5-3 and TRBJ1-4, with 7 bases aligning to TRBD1. TRBV5-3 is an ORF; its function is uncertain. The CDR3 totals 17 residues. V gave up 0 bases and J gave up 0 bases; unmatched junction bases: 5. CDR3 sequence reads: CARSLGTGTATNEKLFF. CDR3 in DNA: TGTGCCAGAAGCTTGGGGACAGGCACTGCAACTAATGAAAAACTGTTTTTT.

This chain links TRBV18 with TRBJ2-2, with TRBD1 as a possible D gene (6 bases). The CDR3 runs to 14 residues. V was clipped by 3 bases and J by 4 bases, with 9 bases between them. Germline CDR1 and CDR2: KGHSH and LQKENI. CDR3 coding DNA: TGTGCCAGCTCACCCCTACAGGGCACCGGGGAGCTGTTTTTT. Its protein is CASSPLQGTGELFF. Full variable domain (remainder filled in from reference TRBV18 and TRBJ2-2): NAGVMQNPRHLVRRRGQEARLRCSPMKGHSHVYWYRQLPEEGLKFMVYLQKENIIDESGMPKERFSAEFPKEGPSILRIQQVVRGDSAAYFCASSPLQGTGELFFGEGSRLTVL.

The chain uses TRBV7-9 and TRBJ2-1, with 9 bases aligning to TRBD2. The CDR3 loop spans 16 amino acids. The germline V gene encodes CDR1 SEHNR and CDR2 FQNEAQ (reference sequence). With V trimmed by 3 bases and J by 11 bases, 14 bases remained unmatched. The CDR3 region has the DNA TGTGCCAGCAGCTTTGATCCCGGGGCTAGCGGGGCCCAGCAGTTCTTC. It specifies CASSFDPGASGAQQFF.

V is TRBV27 and J is TRBJ1-3; D is uncertain. Germline V gene lookup returns CDR1 MNHEY and CDR2 SMNVEV (reference sequence). Trimming cost V 0 bases and J 3 bases, with 6 bases left between them. The CDR3 sequence is 14 residues long. Here the CDR3 reads CASSLSLFGNTIYF. CDR3 DNA sequence: TGTGCCAGCAGTTTATCCCTTTTTGGAAACACCATATATTTT.